This T cell receptor (beta chain) was profiled in a study of cytomegalovirus exposure and HLA in healthy donors. Regarding the study as a whole: In a later analysis, at a false discovery rate of 0.05, 15,000 to 20,000 TCR beta sequences were associated with HLA alleles. A reported reduction in N-insertions relative to the 666-donor mean was seen in an Asian-associated ancestry cluster in a later analysis. Segments of the TCR beta V type were, in most cases, productive about 90% or about 30% of the time in an earlier analysis. The authors later found most CMV-associated TCR beta chains appeared HLA-restricted.

With regard to this clone: Its antigen is currently unknown.

PCR amplification relied on 60 Vbeta primers (plus 13 Jbeta primers). Assay: immunoSEQ multiplex PCR; the TCRdb copy retains only in-frame clones and omits some. The sample holds approximately 150,000 clones, approximately 82% seen once. The sample was PBMCs. The TCR sequence derives from a man aged 18 to 35 in good health and CMV-seropositive.

The CDR3 here is CASSFRDRADYEQYF. For the CDR3, the DNA is TGTGCCAGCAGCTTCCGGGACAGGGCCGACTACGAGCAGTACTTC. The chain uses TRBV9 and TRBJ2-7, with TRBD1 identical over 9 bases. Germline trimming cut 4 bases from V and 3 bases from J; bases unmatched to any gene: 8. Germline V gives CDR1 SGDLS, CDR2 YYNGEE. CDR3 length: 15 amino acids.